This TCR beta chain was profiled in a study of cytomegalovirus exposure and HLA in healthy donors. At the level of the study: Inside one of the first data releases sat some 93 million unique TCRs taken from HLA-typed donors. Study-level findings and limits: V- and J-gene trimming in TCR beta was tied to a missense DCLRE1C variant by an analysis performed later. Cytomegalovirus-associated TCR beta chains were listed, numbering 164.

As concerns this clone: The target antigen is unknown.

V lost 8 bases, J lost 5 bases, and 8 bases stayed unmatched. The CDR3 extends over 13 amino acids. Germline-derived CDR1 and CDR2 are SGHDN and FVKESK. Researchers ran the PCR with 60 Vbeta and 13 Jbeta primers. The method was immunoSEQ multiplex PCR; TCRdb's version includes in-frame clones alone and lacks a portion of them. The repertoire consists of fewer than 90,000 clones, with approximately 75% occurring once and the leading ten covering roughly 6.8%. Material for sequencing was PBMCs. This TCR derives from a human donor in good health. The rearrangement uses TRBV14 and TRBJ1-2; 7 bases match TRBD1. The chain's CDR3 is CASGTGEEYGYTF. The CDR3 DNA sequence: TGTGCCAGCGGTACAGGGGAGGAATATGGCTACACCTTC.